A selection of T cell receptor beta chains follows, all from one sample in a study of OX40 agonist ivuxolimab in advanced cancers. Clones were sequenced by immunoSEQ multiplex PCR, and TCRdb holds only the in-frame ones, with some missing. This repertoire shows under 65,000 clones, 80% to 90% found once; its top ten account for approximately 10%. Sequenced material: CD4+ or CD8+ T cells sorted from blood, taken in a trial of the OX40 agonist ivuxolimab. These receptors all come from an adult with an advanced solid tumor such as melanoma, head and neck, liver or kidney cancer. Each CDR3 is given with its conserved first and last residue. The order of the fields is V gene, J gene, D gene, clone size, CDR3 protein, CDR3 DNA. D genes are given only for firm matches. Clone size appears in some rows only: once, few, many, or a class for an expanded clone.

V: TRBV6-1
J: TRBJ2-7
D: NA
size: once
CDR3: CASRRDWTEGEQYF
DNA: TGTGCCAGCAGGCGCGACTGGACAGAGGGGGAGCAGTACTTC

V: TRBV6-1
J: TRBJ2-1
D: TRBD1
size: NA
CDR3: CASRGQGFVGEQFF
DNA: TGTGCCAGCAGGGGACAGGGATTTGTAGGTGAGCAGTTCTTC

V: TRBV2
J: TRBJ1-4
D: NA
size: once
CDR3: CASSERSFGEKLFF
DNA: TGTGCCAGCAGTGAACGAAGTTTTGGTGAAAAACTGTTTTTT

V: TRBV2
J: TRBJ2-3
D: TRBD1
size: NA
CDR3: CASSRDRVTDTQYF
DNA: TGTGCCAGCAGTCGCGACAGGGTGACAGATACGCAGTATTTT

V: TRBV7-8
J: TRBJ2-3
D: TRBD1
size: NA
CDR3: CASSSLTAGTGASITDTQYF
DNA: TGTGCCAGCAGCTCCCTAACCGCCGGGACAGGGGCTTCCATCACAGATACGCAGTATTTT

V: TRBV28
J: TRBJ1-2
D: NA
size: NA
CDR3: CASSSTGRTYGYTF
DNA: TGTGCCAGCAGTTCTACCGGGAGGACCTATGGCTACACCTTC

V: TRBV6-6
J: TRBJ1-3
D: NA
size: NA
CDR3: CASSYSWTAGNTIYF
DNA: TGTGCCAGCAGTTACTCGTGGACAGCCGGAAACACCATATATTTT

V: TRBV6-5
J: TRBJ1-3
D: NA
size: NA
CDR3: CASRPPWTAGNTIYF
DNA: TGTGCCAGCAGGCCCCCCTGGACGGCTGGAAACACCATATATTTT

V: TRBV7-9
J: TRBJ2-2
D: TRBD1
size: NA
CDR3: CASSSGQGEAGELFF
DNA: TGTGCCAGCAGCTCGGGACAGGGGGAGGCCGGGGAGCTGTTTTTT

V: TRBV30
J: TRBJ1-1
D: NA
size: NA
CDR3: CAWSVQEGFEAFF
DNA: TGTGCCTGGAGTGTACAAGAGGGTTTTGAAGCTTTCTTT

V: TRBV27
J: TRBJ2-2
D: NA
size: NA
CDR3: CASSSGPGTGELFF
DNA: TGTGCCAGCAGTAGCGGCCCGGGCACCGGGGAGCTGTTTTTT

V: TRBV28
J: TRBJ1-2
D: NA
size: NA
CDR3: CASSGGLEGRVYGYTF
DNA: TGTGCCAGCAGCGGGGGCTTGGAAGGGAGGGTCTATGGCTACACCTTC

V: TRBV30
J: TRBJ1-4
D: NA
size: NA
CDR3: CAWSVSLNEKLFF
DNA: TGTGCCTGGAGTGTATCCCTAAATGAAAAACTGTTTTTT

V: TRBV7-2
J: TRBJ2-3
D: NA
size: NA
CDR3: CASSLAHLDTQYF
DNA: TGTGCCAGCAGCTTAGCGCATTTAGATACGCAGTATTTT

V: TRBV11-3
J: TRBJ2-5
D: NA
size: NA
CDR3: CASSLDGRSQETQYF
DNA: TGTGCCAGCAGCTTAGATGGACGGTCCCAAGAGACCCAGTACTTC

V: TRBV29-1
J: TRBJ1-6
D: NA
size: NA
CDR3: CSVEEVRGSPLHF
DNA: TGCAGCGTTGAAGAGGTACGGGGTTCACCCCTCCACTTT

V: TRBV27
J: TRBJ1-3
D: TRBD1
size: NA
CDR3: CASSPGQGWAGNTIYF
DNA: TGTGCCAGCAGTCCAGGACAGGGCTGGGCTGGAAACACCATATATTTT

V: TRBV10-3
J: TRBJ2-7
D: TRBD1
size: NA
CDR3: CAIGQGWYEQYF
DNA: TGTGCCATTGGACAGGGGTGGTACGAGCAGTACTTC

V: TRBV2
J: TRBJ1-2
D: NA
size: NA
CDR3: CASSPGGAGGYTF
DNA: TGTGCCAGCAGCCCTGGTGGGGCGGGCGGCTACACCTTC

V: TRBV6-1
J: TRBJ2-1
D: TRBD1
size: medium-sized
CDR3: CASQNPGQGGNEQFF
DNA: TGTGCCAGCCAAAATCCGGGACAGGGTGGTAATGAGCAGTTCTTC

V: TRBV27
J: TRBJ2-2
D: NA
size: NA
CDR3: CASTERAPLKNTGELFF
DNA: TGTGCCAGCACCGAGAGGGCCCCACTCAAAAACACCGGGGAGCTGTTTTTT

V: TRBV27
J: TRBJ2-3
D: TRBD1
size: NA
CDR3: CASSFTGGGTGDPHCTDTQYF
DNA: TGTGCCAGCAGTTTCACTGGTGGGGGGACAGGAGATCCACACTGCACAGATACGCAGTATTTT

V: TRBV7-9
J: TRBJ2-3
D: NA
size: NA
CDR3: CASSLGHSTDTQYF
DNA: TGTGCCAGCAGCTTAGGGCATAGCACAGATACGCAGTATTTT

V: TRBV27
J: TRBJ2-3
D: NA
size: NA
CDR3: CASTQSRGDTQYF
DNA: TGTGCCAGCACTCAATCGCGAGGAGATACGCAGTATTTT

V: TRBV28
J: TRBJ2-2
D: NA
size: NA
CDR3: CASSSPSVPGELFF
DNA: TGTGCCAGCAGTTCCCCCTCGGTCCCCGGGGAGCTGTTTTTT

V: TRBV6-5
J: TRBJ1-1
D: NA
size: NA
CDR3: CASSYSSKGWSTEAFF
DNA: TGTGCCAGCAGTTACTCGAGTAAAGGGTGGAGCACTGAAGCTTTCTTT

V: TRBV2
J: TRBJ2-2
D: NA
size: NA
CDR3: CASRATNTGELFF
DNA: TGTGCCAGCAGGGCGACCAACACCGGGGAGCTGTTTTTT

V: TRBV21-1
J: TRBJ2-7
D: NA
size: NA
CDR3: CASSKPRTGCYEQYF
DNA: TGTGCCAGCAGCAAGCCGCGGACCGGGTGTTACGAGCAGTACTTC

V: TRBV18
J: TRBJ1-4
D: NA
size: NA
CDR3: CASSPGRGVVAFEKLFF
DNA: TGTGCCAGCTCACCAGGCCGTGGGGTCGTAGCTTTTGAAAAACTGTTTTTT

V: TRBV7-2
J: TRBJ2-3
D: NA
size: NA
CDR3: CASSTPNTDTQYF
DNA: TGTGCCAGCAGCACCCCAAACACAGATACGCAGTATTTT